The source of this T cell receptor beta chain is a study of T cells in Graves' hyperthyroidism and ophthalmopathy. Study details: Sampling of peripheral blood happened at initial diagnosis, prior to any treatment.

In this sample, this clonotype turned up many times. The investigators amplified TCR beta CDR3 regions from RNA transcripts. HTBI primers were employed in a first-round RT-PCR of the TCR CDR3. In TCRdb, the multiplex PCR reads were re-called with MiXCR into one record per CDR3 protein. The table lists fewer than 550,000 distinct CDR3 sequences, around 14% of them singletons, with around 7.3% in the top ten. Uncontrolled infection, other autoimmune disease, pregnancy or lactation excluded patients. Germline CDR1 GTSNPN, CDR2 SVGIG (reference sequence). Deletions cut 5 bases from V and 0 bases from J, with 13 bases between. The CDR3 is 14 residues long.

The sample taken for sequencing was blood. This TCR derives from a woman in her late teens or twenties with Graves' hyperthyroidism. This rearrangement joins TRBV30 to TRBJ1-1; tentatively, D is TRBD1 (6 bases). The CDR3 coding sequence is TGTGCCTGGTGGGGGACACCCATGAACACTGAAGCTTTCTTT. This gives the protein CAWWGTPMNTEAFF.